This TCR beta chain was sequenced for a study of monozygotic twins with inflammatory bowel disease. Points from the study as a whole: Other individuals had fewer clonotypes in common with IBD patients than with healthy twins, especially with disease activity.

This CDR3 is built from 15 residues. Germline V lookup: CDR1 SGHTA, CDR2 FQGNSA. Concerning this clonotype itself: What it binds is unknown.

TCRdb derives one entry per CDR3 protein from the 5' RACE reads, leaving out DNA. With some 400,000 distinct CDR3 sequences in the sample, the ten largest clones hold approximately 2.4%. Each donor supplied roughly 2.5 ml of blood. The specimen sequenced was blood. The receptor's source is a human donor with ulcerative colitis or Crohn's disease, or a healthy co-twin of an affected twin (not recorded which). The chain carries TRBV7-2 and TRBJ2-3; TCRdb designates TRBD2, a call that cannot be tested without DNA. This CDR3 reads CASSPGRLALSTQYF.